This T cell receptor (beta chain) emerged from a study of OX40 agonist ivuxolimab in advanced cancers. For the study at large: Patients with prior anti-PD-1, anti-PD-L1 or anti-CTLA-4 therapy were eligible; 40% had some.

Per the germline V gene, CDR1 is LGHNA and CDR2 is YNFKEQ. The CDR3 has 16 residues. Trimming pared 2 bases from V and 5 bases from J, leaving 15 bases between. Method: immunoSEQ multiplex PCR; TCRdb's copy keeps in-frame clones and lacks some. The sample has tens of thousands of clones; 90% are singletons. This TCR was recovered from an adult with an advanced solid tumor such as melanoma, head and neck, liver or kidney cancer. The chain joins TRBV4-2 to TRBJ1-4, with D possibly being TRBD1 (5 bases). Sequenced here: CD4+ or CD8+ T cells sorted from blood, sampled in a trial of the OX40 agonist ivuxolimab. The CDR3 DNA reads TGTGCCAGCAGCCAATACGCCGGGACGGGGAATGAAAAACTGTTTTTT. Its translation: CASSQYAGTGNEKLFF.